This T cell receptor (beta chain) appears in the sequencing data of a study of vaccination and CD4 T cells after COVID-19. V was clipped by 4 bases and J by 6 bases; unmatched bases: 20. CDR1 SGHTA and CDR2 FQGNSA come from the germline V gene. CDR3 length: 19 amino acids. Sequenced with the Oncomine TCR Beta short-read assay was DNA taken from cultured CD4+ T cells. CD4+ T cells were cultured, and genomic DNA was extracted from them. TCRdb fed the PCR reads into MiXCR, producing one record per CDR3 protein. The profile covers about 16,000 distinct CDR3 sequences, with around half appearing a single time and around 21% taken by the ten largest. With respect to this clonotype: The antigen is unknown.

Study results and caveats: SARS-CoV-2-reactive clonotype medians increased from roughly 21 to 40, not significantly. Within convalescent individuals, 304 out of 307 vaccine-specific clones proved to be spike mono-reactive.

The sample's treatment: roughly ten-day PBMC culture with coronavirus spike peptide pools or control peptides (ViraFEST assay). Sequences were derived from CD4+ T cells from blood, cultured in vitro, sampled before SARS-CoV-2 vaccination. The rearrangement links TRBV7-2 to TRBJ2-7, with 11 bases aligning to TRBD2. The sequence derives from a human donor who had recovered from COVID-19. The CDR3 reads CASSSSLAGGPLGVFEQYF. The CDR3 nucleotides read TGTGCCAGCAGCTCCTCGCTAGCGGGAGGCCCCCTGGGGGTATTCGAGCAGTACTTC. The entire variable domain, with the rest obtained from reference TRBV7-2 and TRBJ2-7, is as follows: GAGVSQSPSNKVTEKGKDVELRCDPISGHTALYWYRQSLGQGLEFLIYFQGNSAPDKSGLPSDRFSAERTGGSVSTLTIQRTQQEDSAVYLCASSSSLAGGPLGVFEQYFGPGTRLTVT.